Included here is one TCR beta chain sequence, with context. Its antigen is still unknown. The record originates from a study of post-analysis software for immune sequencing data. Study details: The disease courses covered relapsing-remitting, secondary progressive and progressive-relapsing multiple sclerosis. The study's findings and limits: By F measure, samples from a shared preparation batch strongly co-clustered. The normalized Chao1 diversity of multiple sclerosis patients was significantly lower than that of controls.

cDNA libraries for TCR beta contained unique molecular identifiers. From the PCR reads, TCRdb called clonotypes with MiXCR, one entry per CDR3 protein. The data contain about 680,000 distinct CDR3 sequences, around 60% of them singletons. This sequence originates from a girl aged 2-10 years with multiple sclerosis. Sequencing was carried out using blood.

This CDR3 reads CSVGTNTYEQYF. In nucleotides, the CDR3 is TGCAGCGTGGGGACTAATACCTACGAGCAGTACTTC. The V call is TRBV29-1, the J call TRBJ2-7, with 7 bases identical to TRBD2. There are 12 residues in the CDR3. J lost 2 bases, V lost 6 bases, and 4 bases had no gene match. The germline V gene has CDR1 SQVTM and CDR2 ANQGSEA.